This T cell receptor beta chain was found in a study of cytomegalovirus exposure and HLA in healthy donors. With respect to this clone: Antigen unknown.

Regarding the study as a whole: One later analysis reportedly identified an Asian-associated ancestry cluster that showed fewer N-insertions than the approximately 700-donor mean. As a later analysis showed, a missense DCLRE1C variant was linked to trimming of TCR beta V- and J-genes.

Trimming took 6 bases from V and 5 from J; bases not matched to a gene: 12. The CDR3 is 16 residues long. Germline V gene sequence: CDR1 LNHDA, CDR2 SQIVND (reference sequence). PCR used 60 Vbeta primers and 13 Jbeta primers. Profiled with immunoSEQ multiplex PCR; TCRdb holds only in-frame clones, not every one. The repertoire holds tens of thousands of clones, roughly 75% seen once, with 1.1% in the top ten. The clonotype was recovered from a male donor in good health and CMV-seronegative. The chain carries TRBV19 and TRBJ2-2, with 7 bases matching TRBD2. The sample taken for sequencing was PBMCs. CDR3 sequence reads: CASRLASGILTGELFF. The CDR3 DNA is TGTGCCAGTAGACTAGCGTCGGGTATATTGACCGGGGAGCTGTTTTTT.